This TCR beta chain comes out of a study of shared clonotypes between healthy human individuals. The overall study: Donors had three CD4 naive, three CD4 memory, two CD8 naive and one CD8 memory plate apiece. Study findings and constraints: The sharing of 5% to 6.5% of naive CD4 clonotypes was seen across a few donors. The study sampled only blood, and tissue repertoires likely differ.

Trimming took 3 bases from V and 5 from J, leaving 8 bases between them. Germline V gene data show CDR1 as DFQATT and CDR2 as SNEGSKA (reference sequence). The CDR3 spans 11 residues. Concerning this clone: Its antigen is not identified. Distinct nucleotide sequences in the sample also encode this CDR3.

Authors' data handling: Filtering differed, since immunoSEQ gave only junction sequences and no quality scores. Generated by immunoSEQ multiplex PCR, the TCRdb table keeps only in-frame clones and is missing some. Clonal size and the V and J genes are those of that table, whereas D and trimming came from the DNA. The table lists 1 million to 1.2 million clones, roughly 80% of them singletons. The sequencing sample was made of memory CD4+ T cells from PBMCs. Subset in this sample: CD45RA-negative fraction. The clonotype was recovered from a man aged 18 to 29 in good health. Some clones in this sample may be carry-over from other donors' samples. This chain connects TRBV20-1 to TRBJ2-7; D is perhaps TRBD2 (6 bases). CDR3 DNA sequence: TGCAGTGCTAGGCGGGGTAACGAGCAGTACTTC. Residues: CSARRGNEQYF.